This TCR beta chain comes out of a study of vaccination and CD4 T cells after COVID-19. The assay that was used to sequence DNA from cultured CD4+ T cells was the Oncomine TCR Beta short-read assay. TCRdb reanalysed the PCR reads using MiXCR and keeps one entry per CDR3 protein. Of around 19,000 distinct CDR3 sequences listed, roughly 37% are singletons. Remarks on this clonotype: Its antigen is still unknown.

Treatment indicated: roughly 11-day PBMC culture with coronavirus spike peptide pools or control peptides (ViraFEST assay). The source of this sequence is a human donor who received a COVID-19 vaccine. Sample: CD4+ T cells from blood, cultured in vitro, taken before SARS-CoV-2 vaccination.

CDR3 loop: CASSFRGVAKNIQYF. DNA of the CDR3: TGTGCCAGCAGCTTCCGAGGGGTAGCCAAAAACATTCAGTACTTC. V and J are TRBV5-7 and TRBJ2-4, with D possibly being TRBD1 or TRBD2 (5 bases each). TRBV5-7 is designated an ORF whose function remains uncertain. This CDR3 comprises 15 residues. Trimming left V 2 bases short and J 0 bases short, with 9 bases between.